This TCR beta chain derives from a study of blood T cell repertoires in COVID-19. About the research overall: The cDNA or gDNA used as material had been derived from T cells, B-cell-depleted T cells, or PBMCs.

J lost 0 bases, V lost 5 bases, and 6 bases had no gene match. The CDR3 length is 16 residues. Per the germline V gene, CDR1 is MDHEN and CDR2 is SYDVKM. In the original workflow: From reference gene primer amplification, estimates of nucleated cell counts were derived. Generated by immunoSEQ multiplex PCR, the TCRdb table keeps only in-frame clones and is missing some. V and J calls and clone size are those listed in that table; D and trimming were worked out from the DNA. The sample yields under 300,000 clones, roughly nine tenths seen once. Everyone who took part was 18 to 89 years old, and they came from 24 US areas.

V is TRBV28 and J is TRBJ2-4, with TRBD1 identical over 8 bases. Sequencing used PBMCs or T cells enriched from blood (not recorded which). This clonotype originated in a woman between 25 and 40 years old with acute COVID-19. CDR3 bases: TGTGCCAGCAGTACCCAGGGGGCGCGAGCCAAAAACATTCAGTACTTC. This translates into CASSTQGARAKNIQYF.